The 29 T cell receptor beta chains in this list originate from one sample, sequenced in a study of T cell responses to AZD1222 COVID-19 vaccine. The data were produced by immunoSEQ multiplex PCR, yet TCRdb's version contains in-frame clones alone and is incomplete. The profile shows more than 150,000 clones, over 80% of them singletons. Sequences were derived from peripheral blood, sampled on day 0 of AZD1222 vaccination. The source of these receptors is an adult in good health.

This clone was seen just once. This rearrangement joins TRBV5-5 to TRBJ2-7; 7 bases map to TRBD2. Germline CDR1 and CDR2: SGHKS and YYEKEE (reference sequence). This CDR3 spans 15 amino acids. V was clipped by 2 bases and J by 1 base; unmatched bases: 6. CDR3 nucleotide sequence: TGTGCCAGCAGCTTATTCCCTAGCGGATCCTACGAGCAGTACTTC. Its protein is CASSLFPSGSYEQYF.

This clone is a singleton in its sample. The genes are TRBV9 and TRBJ2-3; D unresolved. The CDR3 is made up of 13 amino acids. The V end lost 1 base, the J end lost 2 bases, and 5 bases lay between the germline ends. Per the germline V gene, CDR1 is SGDLS and CDR2 is YYNGEE. The CDR3 sequence: CASSVQNTDTQYF. The CDR3 DNA is TGTGCCAGCAGCGTACAGAACACAGATACGCAGTATTTT.

CDR3 DNA: TGTGCCAGCAGTTTAGGTTTGCGGGGCTACACCTTC. Residues: CASSLGLRGYTF. The chain recombines TRBV12-3 or TRBV12-4 with TRBJ1-2; no definite D call. V was trimmed by 1 base and J by 8 bases, leaving 8 bases between them. CDR3 length: 12 residues.

V and J are TRBV6-5 and TRBJ2-3, with 7 bases matching TRBD2. The J segment lost 2 bases and the V segment lost 10 bases, leaving 9 bases of the junction unmatched. In germline, CDR1 is MNHEY, CDR2 SVGAGI. CDR3 size: 14 residues. Here the CDR3 DNA reads TGTGCCACCCGGCCTCGGGGGGACACAGATACGCAGTATTTT. It specifies CATRPRGDTDTQYF.

The rearrangement joins TRBV6-5 to TRBJ2-5; 8 nucleotides line up with TRBD2. This CDR3 is 13 amino acids long. The V segment lost 7 bases and the J segment 5 bases; nucleotides outside the gene matches: 6. The V gene's germline CDR1 is MNHEY and CDR2 SVGAGI. CDR3 nucleotides: TGTGCCAGCACCATGGGCGGGAGGGAGACCCAGTACTTC. This sequence encodes CASTMGGRETQYF.

V usage is TRBV10-3 and J usage is TRBJ2-3; TRBD2 agrees at 10 bases. Germline lookup yields CDR1 ENHRY and CDR2 SYGVKD. The CDR3 totals 16 residues. V was pared by 0 bases and J by 1 base, with 1 base of the junction left unmatched. DNA for the CDR3: TGTGCCATCAGTGAGTCGCTAGCGGGGGGCACAGATACGCAGTATTTT. Translated: CAISESLAGGTDTQYF.

The V call is TRBV19, the J call TRBJ1-2; TRBD1 aligns across 7 bases. V shed 4 bases, J shed 7 bases, and the junction held 3 bases outside the gene matches. This CDR3 contains 12 residues. Looked up from germline, CDR1 is LNHDA and CDR2 is SQIVND (reference sequence). The CDR3: CASSTDRVGYTF. CDR3 bases: TGTGCCAGTAGTACAGACAGGGTTGGCTACACCTTC.

CDR3 in DNA: TGTGCCAGCAGCCCCAGACTGAGACAAGAGACCCAGTACTTC. It codes for CASSPRLRQETQYF. The rearrangement uses TRBV7-2 and TRBJ2-5; no clear D. V shed 5 bases and J shed 2 bases, with 12 bases lying between them. The germline gives CDR1 SGHTA, CDR2 FQGNSA. This CDR3 contains 14 residues.

In nucleotides, the CDR3 is TGTGCCAGCAGCGTAGATGGGTCCGGGTGGGGCAAGGGAAACACCATATATTTT. It encodes CASSVDGSGWGKGNTIYF. V is TRBV9 and J is TRBJ1-3, with a weak D call TRBD1 (5 bases). CDR1 and CDR2 from the germline V gene are SGDLS and YYNGEE. Trimming left V 0 bases short and J 4 bases short, with 20 bases between. The CDR3 loop spans 18 amino acids.

The chain employs TRBV4-3 and TRBJ2-3; possibly TRBD1 or TRBD2 for D (5 bases each). The germline V gene has CDR1 LGHNA and CDR2 YSLEER. This CDR3 has 14 amino acids. Trimming left V 4 bases short and J 3 bases short, with 11 bases between. DNA for the CDR3: TGCGCCAGCAGCCCCGGGGCAGGAACAGATACGCAGTATTTT. It yields the protein CASSPGAGTDTQYF.

V and J are TRBV9 and TRBJ2-5; D is perhaps TRBD1 or TRBD2 (5 bases each). This CDR3 is 13 amino acids long. Germline V gives CDR1 SGDLS, CDR2 YYNGEE. V was pared by 7 bases and J by 1 base, with 11 bases between. The CDR3 reads CASQQGPQETQYF. The CDR3 nucleotides are TGTGCCAGCCAGCAGGGACCCCAAGAGACCCAGTACTTC.

This chain uses TRBV6-2 or TRBV6-3 with TRBJ2-7; 8 nucleotides line up with TRBD2. Trimming removed 6 bases from V and 5 bases from J; junction bases left unmatched: 15. The V gene's germline CDR1 is MNHEY and CDR2 SVGEGT. The CDR3 is 16 amino acids. DNA of the CDR3: TGTGCCAGCAGCCAACTTGAAACCGGGACTAGGAACGAGCAGTACTTC. As protein: CASSQLETGTRNEQYF.

The chain employs TRBV7-3 and TRBJ2-2; D unclear. CDR3 length: 13 residues. Germline V gene lookup returns CDR1 SGHTA and CDR2 FQGTGA. V lost 2 bases, J lost 3 bases, and 4 bases lay in between. CDR3 sequence reads: CASSLQYTGELFF. The CDR3, as DNA: TGTGCCAGCAGCTTACAGTACACCGGGGAGCTGTTTTTT. The full variable domain, in which reference TRBV7-3 and TRBJ2-2 provide the parts outside the CDR3, is GAGVSQTPSNKVTEKGKYVELRCDPISGHTALYWYRQSLGQGPEFLIYFQGTGAADDSGLPNDRFFAVRPEGSVSTLKIQRTERGDSAVYLCASSLQYTGELFFGEGSRLTVL.

This clone was picked up one time. The CDR3 protein is CASSLTAGDYNEQFF. The CDR3 nucleotides are TGCGCCAGCAGCTTGACAGCGGGGGACTACAATGAGCAGTTCTTC. V and J are TRBV5-1 and TRBJ2-1, with 8 bases identical to TRBD2. This CDR3 spans 15 amino acids. J gave up 3 bases and V 1 base, and 3 bases lay outside the gene matches. CDR1 SGHRS and CDR2 YFSETQ come from the germline V gene.

The rearrangement links TRBV7-9 to TRBJ2-1; perhaps TRBD2 as D (6 bases). The CDR3 spans 16 residues. Trimming removed 5 bases from V and 6 bases from J, with 20 bases in between. Germline V CDR1 and CDR2: SEHNR, FQNEAQ (reference sequence). The CDR3 region is CASSPGTRTGLNEQFF. The CDR3 DNA reads TGTGCCAGCAGCCCTGGGACCCGGACGGGACTCAATGAGCAGTTCTTC.

The chain carries TRBV2 and TRBJ1-3; D unclear. CDR1 and CDR2 from the germline V gene are SNHLY and FYNNEI. The CDR3 contains 14 residues. The V end lost 6 bases, the J end lost 5 bases, and 14 bases lay between the germline ends. The CDR3 region is CASSRTFQRNTIYF. The CDR3 DNA reads TGTGCCAGCAGCAGGACTTTCCAGAGAAACACCATATATTTT.

The rearrangement links TRBV7-9 to TRBJ1-2, with D tentatively TRBD1 (5 bases). Looked up from germline, CDR1 is SEHNR and CDR2 is FQNEAQ (reference sequence). The CDR3 totals 13 residues. V was cut by 6 bases and J by 4 bases, with 12 bases left in between. DNA of the CDR3: TGTGCCAGCAGTCTCGACAGCGTCTATGGCTACACCTTC. Translated: CASSLDSVYGYTF.

The genes are TRBV7-2 and TRBJ1-3; D is unclear. This CDR3 contains 15 residues. The V gene lost 2 bases and the J gene lost 0 bases, with 8 bases spanning the gap. Germline CDR1 reads SGHTA; CDR2 reads FQGNSA. The CDR3 bases are TGTGCCAGCAGCTTAAGTAGAGACTCTGGAAACACCATATATTTT. Its translation: CASSLSRDSGNTIYF.

V gene TRBV11-2 combines with J gene TRBJ1-5; D is unresolved. V was shortened by 0 bases and J by 7 bases, with 10 bases between the two germline ends. The length of the CDR3 is 14 residues. The germline CDR1 and CDR2 sequences are SGHAT and FQNNGV. The DNA of the CDR3 is TGTGCCAGCAGCTTAGATGGAGGGTACCAGCCCCAGCATTTT. Protein sequence: CASSLDGGYQPQHF.

This chain uses TRBV19 with TRBJ1-2; D is undetermined. CDR1 is LNHDA, CDR2 SQIVND, per germline (reference sequence). Trimming took off 5 bases at V and 4 bases at J, with 14 bases between the two ends. The CDR3 totals 14 residues. The CDR3 sequence: CASSFGRPLYGYTF. CDR3 nucleotides: TGTGCCAGTAGTTTCGGACGGCCCCTCTATGGCTACACCTTC.

The chain recombines TRBV10-2 with TRBJ1-5, with a possible D match to TRBD1 (6 bases). The CDR3 is made up of 15 amino acids. Germline V gene data show CDR1 as WSHSY and CDR2 as SAAADI. The V end was cut by 2 bases, the J end by 6 bases, with 14 bases between. For the CDR3, the DNA is TGCGCCAGCAGTGAGGCGAGGGGGTCGTTTCAGCCCCAGCATTTT. Protein product: CASSEARGSFQPQHF.

The chain employs TRBV19 and TRBJ2-7; D is uncertain. Germline assignment: CDR1 LNHDA and CDR2 SQIVND (reference sequence). Trimming removed 7 bases at V and 3 bases at J, with 16 bases between. The CDR3 covers 14 residues. DNA of the CDR3: TGTGCCAGTACCCCGGCCCCTGGGGTCTACGAGCAGTACTTC. Protein: CASTPAPGVYEQYF.

The chain joins TRBV2 to TRBJ2-7; 8 positions match TRBD1. J was trimmed by 3 bases and V by 6 bases; bases with no gene match: 7. This CDR3 has 14 residues. Germline assignment: CDR1 SNHLY and CDR2 FYNNEI. In DNA form, the CDR3 reads TGTGCCAGCAGCGCAACAGGGGGTAACTACGAGCAGTACTTC. It codes for CASSATGGNYEQYF.

This chain connects TRBV5-6 to TRBJ2-5; D possibly corresponds to TRBD1 (5 bases). V shed 0 bases and J shed 2 bases, with 8 bases lying between them. The CDR3 has 14 amino acids. CDR1 SGHDT and CDR2 YYEEEE come from the germline V gene. The CDR3 is CASSLATVQETQYF. DNA of the CDR3: TGTGCCAGCAGCTTGGCGACAGTTCAAGAGACCCAGTACTTC.

The rearrangement joins TRBV6-2 or TRBV6-3 to TRBJ1-5; D unclear. This CDR3 region has 13 residues. V was clipped by 6 bases and J by 6 bases, with 12 bases between them. Germline values: CDR1 MNHEY, CDR2 SVGEGT. CDR3 DNA sequence: TGTGCCAGCAGCAACGGCCATTCTCAGCCCCAGCATTTT. Translating gives CASSNGHSQPQHF.

J is TRBJ1-2 and V is TRBV28; no firm D call. The germline V and J ends were trimmed by 2 bases and 2 bases, with 6 bases remaining between them. This CDR3 region has 13 residues. Germline CDR1 and CDR2: MDHEN and SYDVKM. CDR3 nucleotide sequence: TGTGCCAGCAGTTTACGGGAGAACTATGGCTACACCTTC. This gives the protein CASSLRENYGYTF.

V is TRBV5-5 and J is TRBJ1-6; TRBD1 aligns across 9 bases. Losses at the gene ends were 3 bases for V and 10 bases for J; bases not matched to a gene: 14. CDR3 size: 17 residues. CDR1 is SGHKS and CDR2 is YYEKEE in the germline V gene (reference sequence). Here the CDR3 reads CASSSIPPGQGWSPLHF. As DNA, the CDR3 is TGTGCCAGCAGCTCGATCCCTCCGGGACAGGGATGGTCACCCCTCCACTTT.

The chain employs TRBV6-5 and TRBJ2-1; D gene ambiguous. Deletions cut 7 bases from V and 9 bases from J, with 16 bases between. The CDR3 covers 13 residues. Germline loops: CDR1 MNHEY, CDR2 SVGAGI. CDR3 DNA: TGTGCCAGCATCCCCGCGACTGGTAGTGAGCAGTTCTTC. It specifies CASIPATGSEQFF.

This clone was counted a few times. The chain recombines TRBV12-3 or TRBV12-4 with TRBJ1-3; D possibly corresponds to TRBD1 (6 bases). The CDR3 covers 12 residues. Trimming pared 2 bases from V and 15 bases from J, leaving 14 bases between. The CDR3: CASSLITRGPYF. The CDR3 bases are TGTGCCAGCAGTTTAATTACCAGGGGTCCATATTTT.